The rows below give T cell receptor beta chains drawn from one sample of a study of cytomegalovirus exposure and HLA in healthy donors. The protocol was immunoSEQ multiplex PCR, while the TCRdb copy is restricted to in-frame clones and leaves out a portion. The sample yields 60,000 to 75,000 clones, approximately 81% seen once. Sequencing was carried out using PBMCs. These receptors were taken from a woman in her 30s in good health and CMV-seropositive. The CDR3 runs from the conserved cysteine through the conserved F or W. The D gene is left open where the match is weak.

j_call: TRBJ2-1
d_call: NA
v_call: TRBV9
cdr3_nt: TGTGCCAGCAGCTATGTAGCGCAAGGCTCCTACAATGAGCAGTTCTTC
cdr3_aa: CASSYVAQGSYNEQFF

j_call: TRBJ2-7
d_call: NA
v_call: TRBV7-2
cdr3_nt: TGTGCCAGCAGTCGGTGGGGCGAATCCGGCGGCGAGCAGTACTTC
cdr3_aa: CASSRWGESGGEQYF

j_call: TRBJ1-2
d_call: NA
v_call: TRBV29-1
cdr3_nt: TGCAGCGTGCCGGGGTTGGGCAGCCGACCCTATGGCTACACCTTC
cdr3_aa: CSVPGLGSRPYGYTF

j_call: TRBJ1-1
d_call: NA
v_call: TRBV30
cdr3_nt: TGTGCCGGAAGCATAAGCCGGAGCACTGAAGCTTTCTTT
cdr3_aa: CAGSISRSTEAFF

j_call: TRBJ2-7
d_call: NA
v_call: TRBV7-2
cdr3_nt: TGTGCCAGCAGCCCTGAGCTTGGCGGAACCTACGAGCAGTACTTC
cdr3_aa: CASSPELGGTYEQYF

j_call: TRBJ2-1
d_call: TRBD2
v_call: TRBV28
cdr3_nt: TGTGCCAGCAGGGGACTAGCGAATTACAATGAGCAGTTCTTC
cdr3_aa: CASRGLANYNEQFF

j_call: TRBJ2-1
d_call: NA
v_call: TRBV2
cdr3_nt: TGTGCCAGCAGTGTGGGGCCATACCTGAAATCCAATGAGCAGTTCTTC
cdr3_aa: CASSVGPYLKSNEQFF

j_call: TRBJ2-3
d_call: TRBD2
v_call: TRBV27
cdr3_nt: TGTGCCAGCAGTCGGAGAAGCGGGATTGCAGATACGCAGTATTTT
cdr3_aa: CASSRRSGIADTQYF

j_call: TRBJ2-3
d_call: NA
v_call: TRBV11-2
cdr3_nt: TGTGCCAGCAGCTTAGGTATGGAGAGCCGGGATACGCAGTATTTT
cdr3_aa: CASSLGMESRDTQYF

j_call: TRBJ1-1
d_call: NA
v_call: TRBV6-6
cdr3_nt: TGTGCCAGCAGTCCCCCAGAGAACACTGAAGCTTTCTTT
cdr3_aa: CASSPPENTEAFF